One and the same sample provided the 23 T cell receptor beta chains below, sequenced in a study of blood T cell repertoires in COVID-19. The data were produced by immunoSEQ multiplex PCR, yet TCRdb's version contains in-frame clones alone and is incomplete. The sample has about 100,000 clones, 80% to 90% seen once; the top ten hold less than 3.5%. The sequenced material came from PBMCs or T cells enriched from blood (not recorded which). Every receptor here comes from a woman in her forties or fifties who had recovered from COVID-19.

Here the CDR3 reads CASSLSLTLQETQYF. The CDR3 DNA follows: TGCGCCAGCAGCTTGTCATTGACACTCCAAGAGACCCAGTACTTC. This chain uses TRBV5-1 with TRBJ2-5; unclear D gene. Germline V lookup: CDR1 SGHRS, CDR2 YFSETQ. V shed 1 base and J shed 1 base, with 11 bases lying between them. The CDR3 extends over 15 amino acids.

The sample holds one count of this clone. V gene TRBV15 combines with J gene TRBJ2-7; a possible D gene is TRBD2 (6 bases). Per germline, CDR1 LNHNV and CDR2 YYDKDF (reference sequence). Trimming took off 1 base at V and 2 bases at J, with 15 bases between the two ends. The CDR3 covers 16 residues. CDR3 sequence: CATSRATGVLPYEQYF. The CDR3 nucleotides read TGTGCCACCAGCAGAGCCACGGGGGTACTCCCCTACGAGCAGTACTTC.

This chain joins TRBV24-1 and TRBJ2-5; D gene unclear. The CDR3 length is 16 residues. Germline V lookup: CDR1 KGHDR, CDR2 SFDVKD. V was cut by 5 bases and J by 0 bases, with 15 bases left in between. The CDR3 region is CATSAGGPFHQETQYF. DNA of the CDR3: TGTGCCACCAGTGCCGGCGGTCCCTTCCACCAAGAGACCCAGTACTTC.

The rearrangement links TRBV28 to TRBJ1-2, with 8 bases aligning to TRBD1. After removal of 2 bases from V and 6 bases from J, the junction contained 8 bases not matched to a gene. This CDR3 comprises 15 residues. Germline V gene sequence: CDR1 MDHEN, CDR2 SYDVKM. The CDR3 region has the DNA TGTGCCAGCAGTTTAGGACAGGGTAGGGATGATGGCTACACCTTC. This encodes CASSLGQGRDDGYTF.

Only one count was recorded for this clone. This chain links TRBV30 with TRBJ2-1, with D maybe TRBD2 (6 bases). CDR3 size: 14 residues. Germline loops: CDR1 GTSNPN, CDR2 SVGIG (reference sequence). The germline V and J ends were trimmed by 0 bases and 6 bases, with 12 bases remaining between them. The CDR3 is CAWSVTPGSNEQFF. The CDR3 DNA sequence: TGTGCCTGGAGTGTAACTCCCGGGAGCAATGAGCAGTTCTTC.

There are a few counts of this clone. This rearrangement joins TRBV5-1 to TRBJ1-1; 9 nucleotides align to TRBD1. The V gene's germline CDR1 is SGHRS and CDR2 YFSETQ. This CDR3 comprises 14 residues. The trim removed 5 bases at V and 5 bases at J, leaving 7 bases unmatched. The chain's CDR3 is CASSKQGAWTEAFF. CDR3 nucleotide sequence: TGCGCCAGCAGTAAACAGGGGGCTTGGACTGAAGCTTTCTTT.

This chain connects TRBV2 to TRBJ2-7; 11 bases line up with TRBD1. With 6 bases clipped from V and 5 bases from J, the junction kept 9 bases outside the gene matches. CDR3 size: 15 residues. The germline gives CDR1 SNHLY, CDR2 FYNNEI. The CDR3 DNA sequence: TGTGCCAGCAGCGAAACCGGGACAGGGGGAAACGAGCAGTACTTC. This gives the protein CASSETGTGGNEQYF.

The CDR3 DNA reads TGTGCCAGCACAAAAAAGGCCGGACACTACGAGCAGTACTTC. Its translation is CASTKKAGHYEQYF. V and J are TRBV7-2 and TRBJ2-7, with a tentative D call TRBD1 (5 bases). Trimming removed 7 bases from V and 3 bases from J, with 16 bases in between. CDR3 length: 14 amino acids. Germline lookup yields CDR1 SGHTA and CDR2 FQGNSA. The complete variable domain, with remaining parts taken from reference TRBV7-2 and TRBJ2-7, reads GAGVSQSPSNKVTEKGKDVELRCDPISGHTALYWYRQSLGQGLEFLIYFQGNSAPDKSGLPSDRFSAERTGGSVSTLTIQRTQQEDSAVYLCASTKKAGHYEQYFGPGTRLTVT.

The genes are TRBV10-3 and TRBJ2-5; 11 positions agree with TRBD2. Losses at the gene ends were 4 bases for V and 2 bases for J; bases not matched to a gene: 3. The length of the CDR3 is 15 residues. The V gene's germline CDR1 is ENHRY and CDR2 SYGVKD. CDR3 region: CAISGWTSGQETQYF. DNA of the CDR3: TGTGCCATCAGTGGCTGGACTAGCGGGCAAGAGACCCAGTACTTC.

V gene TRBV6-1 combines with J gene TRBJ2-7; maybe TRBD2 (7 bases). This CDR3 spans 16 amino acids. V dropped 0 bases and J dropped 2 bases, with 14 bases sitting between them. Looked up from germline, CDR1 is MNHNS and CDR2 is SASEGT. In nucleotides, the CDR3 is TGTGCCAGCAGTGAAGCTGGGGGGGGGCGCGCCTACGAGCAGTACTTC. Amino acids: CASSEAGGGRAYEQYF.

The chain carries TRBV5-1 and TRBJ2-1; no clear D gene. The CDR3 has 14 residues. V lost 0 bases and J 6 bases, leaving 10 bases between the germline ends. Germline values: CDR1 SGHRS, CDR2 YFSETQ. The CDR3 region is CASSLDLSGNEQFF. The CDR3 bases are TGCGCCAGCAGCTTGGATCTATCTGGCAATGAGCAGTTCTTC.

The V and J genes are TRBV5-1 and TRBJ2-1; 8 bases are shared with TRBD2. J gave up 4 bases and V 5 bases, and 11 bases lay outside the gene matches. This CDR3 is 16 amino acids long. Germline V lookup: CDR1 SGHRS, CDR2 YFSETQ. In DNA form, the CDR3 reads TGCGCCAGCAGTTCGAACGTAGCGGGACCATACAATGAGCAGTTCTTC. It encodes CASSSNVAGPYNEQFF.

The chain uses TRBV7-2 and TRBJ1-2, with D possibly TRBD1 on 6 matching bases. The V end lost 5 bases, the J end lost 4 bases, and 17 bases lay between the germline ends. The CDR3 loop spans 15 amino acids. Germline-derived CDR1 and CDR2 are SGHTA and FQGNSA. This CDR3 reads CASSPSTGLGYGYTF. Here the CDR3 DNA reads TGTGCCAGCAGCCCATCGACAGGTCTAGGCTATGGCTACACCTTC.

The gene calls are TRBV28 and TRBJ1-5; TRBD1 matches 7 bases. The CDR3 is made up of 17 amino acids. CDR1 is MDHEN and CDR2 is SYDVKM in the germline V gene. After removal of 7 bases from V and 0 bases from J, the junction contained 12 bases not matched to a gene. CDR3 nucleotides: TGTGCCAGCAAAAGGTCGGGACAGACCTATAGCAATCAGCCCCAGCATTTT. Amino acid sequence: CASKRSGQTYSNQPQHF.

The CDR3, as DNA: TGCGCCAGCAGCCCCTGGGCCCGAGTCTCTGGAAACACCATATATTTT. This encodes CASSPWARVSGNTIYF. The V and J genes are TRBV4-1 and TRBJ1-3; D gene uncertain. CDR3 length equals 16 residues. Germline V gene data show CDR1 as MGHRA and CDR2 as YSYEKL. The V gene lost 4 bases and the J gene lost 0 bases, with 13 bases spanning the gap.

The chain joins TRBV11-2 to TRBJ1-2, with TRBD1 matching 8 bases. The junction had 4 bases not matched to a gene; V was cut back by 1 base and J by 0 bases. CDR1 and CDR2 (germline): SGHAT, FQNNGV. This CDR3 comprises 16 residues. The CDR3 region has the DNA TGTGCCAGCAGCTTAGTAGGGACAGGATCTAACTATGGCTACACCTTC. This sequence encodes CASSLVGTGSNYGYTF. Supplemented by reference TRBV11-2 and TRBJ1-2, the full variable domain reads EAGVAQSPRYKIIEKRQSVAFWCNPISGHATLYWYQQILGQGPKLLIQFQNNGVVDDSQLPKDRFSAERLKGVDSTLKIQPAKLEDSAVYLCASSLVGTGSNYGYTFGSGTRLTVV.

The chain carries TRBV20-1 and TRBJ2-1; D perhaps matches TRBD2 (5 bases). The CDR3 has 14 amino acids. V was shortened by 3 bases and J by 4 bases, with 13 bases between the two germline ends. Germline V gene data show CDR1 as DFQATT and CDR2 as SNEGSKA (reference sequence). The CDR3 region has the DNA TGCAGTGCTAGTAGGCTAGCCTATTACAATGAGCAGTTCTTC. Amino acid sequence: CSASRLAYYNEQFF.

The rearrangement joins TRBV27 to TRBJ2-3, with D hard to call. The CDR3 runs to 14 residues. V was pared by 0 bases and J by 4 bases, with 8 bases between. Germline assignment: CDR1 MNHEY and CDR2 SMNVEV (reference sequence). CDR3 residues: CASSLSPFADTQYF. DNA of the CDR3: TGTGCCAGCAGTTTATCTCCCTTTGCAGATACGCAGTATTTT.

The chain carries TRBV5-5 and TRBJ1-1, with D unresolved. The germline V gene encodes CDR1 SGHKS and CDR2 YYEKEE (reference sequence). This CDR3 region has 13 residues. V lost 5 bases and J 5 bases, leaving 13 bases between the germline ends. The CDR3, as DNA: TGTGCCAGCAGACCCCTCGGAGGGACTGAAGCTTTCTTT. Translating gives CASRPLGGTEAFF.

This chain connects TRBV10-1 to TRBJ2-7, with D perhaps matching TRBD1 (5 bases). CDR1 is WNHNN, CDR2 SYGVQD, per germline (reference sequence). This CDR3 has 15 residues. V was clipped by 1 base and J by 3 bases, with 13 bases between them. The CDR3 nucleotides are TGCGCCAGCAGTGAGTTATCAGGGATGAACTACGAGCAGTACTTC. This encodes CASSELSGMNYEQYF.

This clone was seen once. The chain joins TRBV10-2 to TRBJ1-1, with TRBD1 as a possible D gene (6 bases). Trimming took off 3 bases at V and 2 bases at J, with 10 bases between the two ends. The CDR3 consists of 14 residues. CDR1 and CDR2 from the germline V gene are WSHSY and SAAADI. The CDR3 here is CASSDRTVNTEAFF. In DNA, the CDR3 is TGCGCCAGCAGTGACCGGACAGTTAACACTGAAGCTTTCTTT.

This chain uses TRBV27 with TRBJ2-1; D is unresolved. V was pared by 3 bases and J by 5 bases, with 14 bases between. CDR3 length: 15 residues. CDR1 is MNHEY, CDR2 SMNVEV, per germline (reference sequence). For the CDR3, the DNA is TGTGCCAGCAGTTTCGACCGACAATACAACAATGAGCAGTTCTTC. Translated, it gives CASSFDRQYNNEQFF.

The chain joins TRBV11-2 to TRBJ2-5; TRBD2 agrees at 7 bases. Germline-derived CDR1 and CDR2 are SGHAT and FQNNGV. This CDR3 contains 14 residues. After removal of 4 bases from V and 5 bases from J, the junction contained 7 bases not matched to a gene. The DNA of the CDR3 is TGTGCCAGCAGCTCGGGACTAACGGGGGAGACCCAGTACTTC. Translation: CASSSGLTGETQYF.